The clone carrying this T cell receptor beta chain has ten or more counts. As yet, its antigen is unknown. The CDR3 sequence is 17 residues long. V shed 3 bases, J shed 6 bases, and the junction held 12 bases outside the gene matches. Germline lookup yields CDR1 PRHDT and CDR2 FYEKMQ (reference sequence). Newly diagnosed hyperthyroidism, duration under 2 months, in patients aged 18 to 65. A sample of blood taken at first hyperthyroidism diagnosis preceded any ophthalmopathy symptoms. The data stem from a study of T cells in Graves' hyperthyroidism and ophthalmopathy. Points from the study as a whole: Stable hyperthyroidism and ophthalmopathy were separated using 13 V-J signatures.

The source material, RNA transcripts, was used to amplify TCR beta CDR3 regions. The HTBI primer set drove a first-round RT-PCR of the TCR CDR3. TCRdb passed the multiplex PCR reads through MiXCR, listing each CDR3 protein once. Of roughly 260,000 distinct CDR3 sequences in the sample, roughly 14% were seen once. Sequencing used blood. The V call is TRBV13, the J call TRBJ2-1; 9 nucleotides agree with TRBD2. This TCR was recovered from a woman in her thirties or forties with Graves' hyperthyroidism that later progressed to Graves' ophthalmopathy. CDR3 sequence (DNA): TGTGCCAGCAGCTTGGCGGGTTGGCGGGAGGGGGGCAATGAGCAGTTCTTC. Translation gives CASSLAGWREGGNEQFF.